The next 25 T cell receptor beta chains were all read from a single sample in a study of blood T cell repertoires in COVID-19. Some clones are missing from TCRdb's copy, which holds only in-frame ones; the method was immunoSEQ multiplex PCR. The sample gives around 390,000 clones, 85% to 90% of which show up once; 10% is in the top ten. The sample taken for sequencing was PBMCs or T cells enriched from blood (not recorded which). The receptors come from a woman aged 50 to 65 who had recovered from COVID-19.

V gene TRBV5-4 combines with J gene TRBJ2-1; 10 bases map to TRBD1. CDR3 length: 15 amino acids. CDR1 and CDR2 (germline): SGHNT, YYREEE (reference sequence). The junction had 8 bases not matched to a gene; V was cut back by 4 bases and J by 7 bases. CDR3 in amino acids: CASSPAGTGVNEQFF. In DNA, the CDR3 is TGTGCCAGCAGCCCGGCCGGGACAGGGGTAAATGAGCAGTTCTTC.

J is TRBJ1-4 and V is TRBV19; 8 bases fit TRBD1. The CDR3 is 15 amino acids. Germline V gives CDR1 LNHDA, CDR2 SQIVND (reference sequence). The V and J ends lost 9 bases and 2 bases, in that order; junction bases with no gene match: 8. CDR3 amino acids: CASRTGRFTNEKLFF. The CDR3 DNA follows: TGTGCCAGCCGGACAGGGAGGTTTACTAATGAAAAACTGTTTTTT.

In DNA form, the CDR3 reads TGCGCCAGCAGCGTACAGGGTGGGGAGTACGAGCAGTACTTC. This codes for CASSVQGGEYEQYF. V and J are TRBV5-1 and TRBJ2-7; the D gene is possibly TRBD1 (6 bases). CDR3 length: 14 residues. Germline CDR1 SGHRS, CDR2 YFSETQ. The germline V and J ends were trimmed by 4 bases and 4 bases, with 15 bases remaining between them.

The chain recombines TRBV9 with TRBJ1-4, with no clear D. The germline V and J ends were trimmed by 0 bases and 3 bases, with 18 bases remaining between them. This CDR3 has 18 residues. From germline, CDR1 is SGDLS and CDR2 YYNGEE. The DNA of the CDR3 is TGTGCCAGCAGCGTAGGTCTAAAAGGGAGCATGCCTAATGAAAAACTGTTTTTT. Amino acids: CASSVGLKGSMPNEKLFF.

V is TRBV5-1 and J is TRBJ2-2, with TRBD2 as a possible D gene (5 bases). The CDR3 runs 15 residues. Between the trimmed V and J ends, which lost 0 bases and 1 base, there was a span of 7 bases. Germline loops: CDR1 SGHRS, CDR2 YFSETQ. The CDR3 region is CASSLEGGNTGELFF. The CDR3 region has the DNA TGCGCCAGCAGCTTGGAAGGAGGGAACACCGGGGAGCTGTTTTTT.

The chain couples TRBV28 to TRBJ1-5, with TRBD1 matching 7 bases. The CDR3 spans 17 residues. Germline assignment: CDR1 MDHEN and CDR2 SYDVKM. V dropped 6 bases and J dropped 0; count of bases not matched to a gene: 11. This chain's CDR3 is CASSRTGHEFSNQPQHF. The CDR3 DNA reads TGTGCCAGCAGCCGGACAGGCCATGAGTTTAGCAATCAGCCCCAGCATTTT.

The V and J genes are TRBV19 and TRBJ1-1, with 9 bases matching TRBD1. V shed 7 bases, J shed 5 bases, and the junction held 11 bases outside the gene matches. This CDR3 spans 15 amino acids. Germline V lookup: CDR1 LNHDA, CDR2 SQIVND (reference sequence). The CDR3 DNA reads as TGTGCCAGTACCCCTCCGACAGGGGGTTGGACTGAAGCTTTCTTT. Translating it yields CASTPPTGGWTEAFF.

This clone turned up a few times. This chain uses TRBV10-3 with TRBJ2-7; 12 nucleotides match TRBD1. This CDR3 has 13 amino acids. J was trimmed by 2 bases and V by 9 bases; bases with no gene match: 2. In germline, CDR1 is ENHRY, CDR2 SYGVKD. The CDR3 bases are TGTGCCATGGGACAGGGGGCCGCCTACGAGCAGTACTTC. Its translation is CAMGQGAAYEQYF.

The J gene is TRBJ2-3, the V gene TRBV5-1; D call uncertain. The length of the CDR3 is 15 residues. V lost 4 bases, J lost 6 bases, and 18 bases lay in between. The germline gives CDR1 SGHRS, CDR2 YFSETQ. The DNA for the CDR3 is TGCGCCAGCAGCGCGGCCTCACTTAATGTGGATACGCAGTATTTT. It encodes CASSAASLNVDTQYF.

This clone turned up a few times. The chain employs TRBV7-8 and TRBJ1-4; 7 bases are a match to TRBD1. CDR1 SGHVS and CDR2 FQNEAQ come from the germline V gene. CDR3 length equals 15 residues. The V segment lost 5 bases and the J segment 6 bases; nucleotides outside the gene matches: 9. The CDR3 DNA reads TGTGCCAGCAGCGTGACAGGGTTGTTTGATGAAAAACTGTTTTTT. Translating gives CASSVTGLFDEKLFF.

The CDR3 bases are TGTGCCAGCTCACCAGGACAGGGGGCCGCCTATGGCTACACCTTC. It specifies CASSPGQGAAYGYTF. This rearrangement joins TRBV18 to TRBJ1-2; TRBD1 matches 11 bases. The germline V gene encodes CDR1 KGHSH and CDR2 LQKENI. CDR3 size: 15 residues. V was pared by 2 bases and J by 4 bases, with 3 bases of the junction left unmatched. Using reference TRBV18 and TRBJ1-2 for the parts outside the CDR3, the full variable domain is NAGVMQNPRHLVRRRGQEARLRCSPMKGHSHVYWYRQLPEEGLKFMVYLQKENIIDESGMPKERFSAEFPKEGPSILRIQQVVRGDSAAYFCASSPGQGAAYGYTFGSGTRLTVV.

Here the CDR3 DNA reads TGTGCCAGCAGCCCCCTATCCTACAATGAGCAGTTCTTC. Protein: CASSPLSYNEQFF. The J gene is TRBJ2-1, the V gene TRBV9; no firm D call. The CDR3 length is 13 residues. Trimming stripped 4 bases from V and 1 base from J, with 6 bases between. CDR1 SGDLS and CDR2 YYNGEE come from the germline V gene.

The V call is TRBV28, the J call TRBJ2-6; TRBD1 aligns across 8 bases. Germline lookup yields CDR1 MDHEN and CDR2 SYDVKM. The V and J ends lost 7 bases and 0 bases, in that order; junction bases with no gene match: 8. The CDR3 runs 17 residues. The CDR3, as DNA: TGTGCCAGCACCAGGACAGGGACAGTCTCTGGGGCCAACGTCCTGACTTTC. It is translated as CASTRTGTVSGANVLTF.

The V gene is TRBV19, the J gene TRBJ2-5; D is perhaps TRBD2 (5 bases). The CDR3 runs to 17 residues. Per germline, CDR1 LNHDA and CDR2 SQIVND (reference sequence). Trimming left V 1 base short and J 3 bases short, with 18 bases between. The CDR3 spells CASSIGFGSGIKETQYF. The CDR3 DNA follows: TGTGCCAGTAGTATAGGGTTCGGTTCGGGAATCAAAGAGACCCAGTACTTC.

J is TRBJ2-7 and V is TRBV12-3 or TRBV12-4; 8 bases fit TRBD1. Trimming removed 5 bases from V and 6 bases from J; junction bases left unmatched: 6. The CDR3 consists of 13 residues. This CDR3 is CASSLDRVSEQYF. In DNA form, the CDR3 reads TGTGCCAGCAGTCTGGACAGGGTTTCCGAGCAGTACTTC.

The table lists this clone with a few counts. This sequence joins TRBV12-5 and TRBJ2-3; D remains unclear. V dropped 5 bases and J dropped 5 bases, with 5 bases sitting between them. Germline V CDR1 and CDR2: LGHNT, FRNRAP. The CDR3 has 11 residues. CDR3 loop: CASGPGDTQYF. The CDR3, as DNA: TGTGCTAGTGGTCCCGGAGATACGCAGTATTTT.

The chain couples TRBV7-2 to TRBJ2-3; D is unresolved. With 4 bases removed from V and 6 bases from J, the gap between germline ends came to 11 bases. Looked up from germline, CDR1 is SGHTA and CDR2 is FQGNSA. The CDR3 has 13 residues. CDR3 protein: CASSSGWLDTQYF. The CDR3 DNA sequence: TGTGCCAGCAGCTCGGGTTGGTTGGATACGCAGTATTTT.

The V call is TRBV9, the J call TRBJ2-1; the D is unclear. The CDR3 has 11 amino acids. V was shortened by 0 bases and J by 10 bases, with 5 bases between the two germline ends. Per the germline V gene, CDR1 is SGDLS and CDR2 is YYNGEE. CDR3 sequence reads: CASSVGAEQFF. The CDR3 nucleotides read TGTGCCAGCAGCGTAGGGGCAGAGCAGTTCTTC.

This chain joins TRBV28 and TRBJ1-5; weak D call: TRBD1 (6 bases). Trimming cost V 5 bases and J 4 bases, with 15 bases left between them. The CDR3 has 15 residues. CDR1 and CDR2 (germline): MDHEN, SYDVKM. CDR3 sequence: CASSPPGQGNQPQHF. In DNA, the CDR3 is TGTGCCAGCAGTCCACCGGGGCAGGGGAATCAGCCCCAGCATTTT.

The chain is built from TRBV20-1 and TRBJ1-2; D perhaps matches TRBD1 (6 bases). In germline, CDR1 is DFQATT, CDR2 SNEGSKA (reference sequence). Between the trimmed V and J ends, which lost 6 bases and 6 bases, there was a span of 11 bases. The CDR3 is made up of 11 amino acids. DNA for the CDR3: TGCAGTGCATGGACAGCGAATGGCTACACCTTC. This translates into CSAWTANGYTF.

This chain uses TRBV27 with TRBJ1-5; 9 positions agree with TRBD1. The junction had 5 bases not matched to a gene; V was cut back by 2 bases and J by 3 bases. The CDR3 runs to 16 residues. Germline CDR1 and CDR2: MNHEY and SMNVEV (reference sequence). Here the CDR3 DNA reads TGTGCCAGCAGTTTAAAGGGACAGGGACCCAATCAGCCCCAGCATTTT. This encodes CASSLKGQGPNQPQHF.

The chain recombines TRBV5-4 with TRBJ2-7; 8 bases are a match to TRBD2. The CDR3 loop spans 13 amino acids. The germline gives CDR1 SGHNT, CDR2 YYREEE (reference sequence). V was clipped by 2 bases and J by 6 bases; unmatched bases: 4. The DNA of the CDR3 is TGTGCCAGCAGCTTAGGGACTAGAAGCGAGCAGTACTTC. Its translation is CASSLGTRSEQYF.

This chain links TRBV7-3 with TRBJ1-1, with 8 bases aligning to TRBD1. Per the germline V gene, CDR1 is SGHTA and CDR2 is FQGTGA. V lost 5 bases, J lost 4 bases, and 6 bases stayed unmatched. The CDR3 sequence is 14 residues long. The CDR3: CASSPQGARTEAFF. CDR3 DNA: TGTGCCAGCAGCCCCCAGGGGGCACGCACTGAAGCTTTCTTT. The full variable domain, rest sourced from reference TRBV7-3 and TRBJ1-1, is GAGVSQTPSNKVTEKGKYVELRCDPISGHTALYWYRQSLGQGPEFLIYFQGTGAADDSGLPNDRFFAVRPEGSVSTLKIQRTERGDSAVYLCASSPQGARTEAFFGQGTRLTVV.

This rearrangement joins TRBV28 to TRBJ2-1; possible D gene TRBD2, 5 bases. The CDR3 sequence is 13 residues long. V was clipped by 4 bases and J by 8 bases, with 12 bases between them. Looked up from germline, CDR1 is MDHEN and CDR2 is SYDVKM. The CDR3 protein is CASSSLAGDEQFF. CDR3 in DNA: TGTGCCAGCAGTTCGCTAGCCGGGGATGAGCAGTTCTTC.

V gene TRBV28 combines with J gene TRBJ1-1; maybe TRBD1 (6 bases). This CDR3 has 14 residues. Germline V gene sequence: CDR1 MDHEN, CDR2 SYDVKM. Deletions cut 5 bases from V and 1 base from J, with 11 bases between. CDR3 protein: CASSRGGTNTEAFF. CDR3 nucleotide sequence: TGTGCCAGCAGTCGAGGGGGTACGAACACTGAAGCTTTCTTT.